This passage covers 24 T cell receptor beta chains from one sample sequenced in a study of immunodeficiency. No antigens are known for them. Profiling relied on immunoSEQ multiplex PCR, and the TCRdb table lists in-frame clones only, not all of them. The sample has 2,000 to 3,000 clones, approximately 91% seen once. General study results and limits: Productive entropy and V-J pairing of CD4+ T cells looked alike across patients and controls.

Specimen: CD4+ T cells from blood. The origin of the receptors is a girl aged 10-17 years with POLD1 deficiency.

The J gene is TRBJ2-5, the V gene TRBV20-1; the match to TRBD2 covers 7 bases. In germline, CDR1 is DFQATT, CDR2 SNEGSKA (reference sequence). The CDR3 contains 15 residues. The ends lost 3 bases at V and 1 base at J; junction bases unmatched: 8. CDR3: CSASYGPGGQETQYF. For the CDR3, the DNA is TGCAGTGCTAGTTATGGGCCGGGAGGCCAAGAGACCCAGTACTTC.

V is TRBV7-3 and J is TRBJ2-3, with 14 nucleotides matching TRBD2. This CDR3 comprises 19 residues. In germline, CDR1 is SGHTA, CDR2 FQGTGA. Unmatched junction bases numbered 6, after V lost 1 base and J lost 0 bases. CDR3 bases: TGTGCCAGCAGCTTAAAGGGACTAGCGGGAGAGAATAGCACAGATACGCAGTATTTT. This translates into CASSLKGLAGENSTDTQYF.

About this clone itself: At one of its ends the junction is not consistent with the germline gene, which may arise from a read error. The chain links TRBV5-1 to TRBJ1-4; unclear D gene. This CDR3 is built from 12 residues. Germline V gene sequence: CDR1 SGHRS, CDR2 YFSETQ. CDR3 sequence (DNA): TGCGCCAGCAGCTTGGGGGTACCACTTTCCCATTTT. Its protein is CASSLGVPLSHF.

The chain recombines TRBV20-1 with TRBJ2-3; the match to TRBD2 covers 7 bases. The V gene's germline CDR1 is DFQATT and CDR2 SNEGSKA (reference sequence). V was clipped by 3 bases and J by 7 bases; unmatched bases: 10. This CDR3 region has 14 residues. CDR3 bases: TGCAGTGCTAGTAGCCGAGCGGGAAGGTATACGCAGTATTTT. Its translation: CSASSRAGRYTQYF.

This clone came up once. The chain employs TRBV6-5 and TRBJ2-3; D unresolved. CDR3 length equals 13 residues. V was cut by 6 bases and J by 4 bases, with 11 bases left in between. Germline V lookup: CDR1 MNHEY, CDR2 SVGAGI. The CDR3 reads CASRESPADTQYF. The CDR3 DNA is TGTGCCAGCAGGGAGAGTCCGGCAGATACGCAGTATTTT.

J is TRBJ2-7 and V is TRBV5-5, with a weak D call TRBD2 (5 bases). The V end lost 1 base, the J end lost 6 bases, and 14 bases lay between the germline ends. Germline V gene data show CDR1 as SGHKS and CDR2 as YYEKEE (reference sequence). The CDR3 has 14 amino acids. CDR3 amino acids: CASSLTMTSGEQYF. The CDR3 DNA reads TGTGCCAGCAGCTTGACTATGACCAGCGGCGAGCAGTACTTC.

This clone came up once. The gene calls are TRBV5-1 and TRBJ1-1; no firm D call. Germline V gives CDR1 SGHRS, CDR2 YFSETQ. This CDR3 contains 14 residues. V lost 5 bases and J 4 bases, leaving 15 bases between the germline ends. CDR3 loop: CASRLYPSFTEAFF. CDR3 nucleotide sequence: TGCGCCAGCAGGCTTTACCCATCCTTCACTGAAGCTTTCTTT.

The genes are TRBV7-8 and TRBJ2-7; 7 bases agree with TRBD1. After removal of 5 bases from V and 8 bases from J, the junction contained 9 bases not matched to a gene. The CDR3 runs 13 residues. The germline V gene encodes CDR1 SGHVS and CDR2 FQNEAQ. The CDR3 nucleotides are TGTGCCAGCAGCCACTCAGAACAGGGGAAGCAGTACTTC. Amino acid sequence: CASSHSEQGKQYF.

CDR3 residues: CASGRGVTYEQYF. In DNA, the CDR3 is TGTGCCAGCGGACGCGGGGTTACGTACGAGCAGTACTTC. V usage is TRBV2 and J usage is TRBJ2-7; the D gene is possibly TRBD2 (6 bases). CDR1 SNHLY and CDR2 FYNNEI come from the germline V gene. V lost 8 bases and J 4 bases, leaving 15 bases between the germline ends. CDR3 size: 13 residues.

This chain links TRBV7-9 with TRBJ2-4; D call uncertain. This CDR3 has 15 residues. V lost 1 base and J lost 3, with 10 bases in between. CDR1 and CDR2 (germline): SEHNR, FQNEAQ (reference sequence). As DNA, the CDR3 is TGTGCCAGCAGCTTAGTAGGTTTCGGCAAAAACATTCAGTACTTC. Its translation is CASSLVGFGKNIQYF.

The sample holds a few counts of this clone. The J gene is TRBJ1-4, the V gene TRBV2, with a possible D match to TRBD1 (5 bases). V gave up 4 bases and J gave up 4 bases, with 7 bases separating them. The CDR3 is 13 residues long. Germline values: CDR1 SNHLY, CDR2 FYNNEI. The CDR3 spells CASSAQGNEKLFF. The CDR3 DNA sequence: TGTGCCAGCAGTGCCCAGGGTAATGAAAAACTGTTTTTT.

The V call is TRBV10-3, the J call TRBJ1-1, with a weak D call TRBD1 (5 bases). This CDR3 is 14 amino acids long. Germline values: CDR1 ENHRY, CDR2 SYGVKD. The ends were cut back, 6 bases at V and 7 bases at J, with 18 bases in the middle. CDR3 nucleotides: TGTGCCATCAGCGCCGGACATCCTAGCAATGAAGCTTTCTTT. This gives the protein CAISAGHPSNEAFF.

The V and J genes are TRBV4-3 and TRBJ2-7, with no clear D. CDR3 size: 14 residues. The V gene's germline CDR1 is LGHNA and CDR2 YSLEER. The V and J ends lost 0 bases and 3 bases respectively, with 9 bases between them. The CDR3 region is CASSQDLQHYEQYF. The CDR3 DNA is TGCGCCAGCAGCCAAGATCTTCAGCACTACGAGCAGTACTTC.

The DNA of the CDR3 is TGCGCCAGCAGCAGGAATGCAGATACGCAGTATTTT. It is translated as CASSRNADTQYF. The chain joins TRBV5-1 to TRBJ2-3, with D unresolved. The CDR3 loop spans 12 amino acids. V was pared by 4 bases and J by 4 bases, with 7 bases between. Germline CDR1 and CDR2: SGHRS and YFSETQ.

This clone was seen only once. The V call is TRBV29-1, the J call TRBJ1-5, with TRBD1 matching 8 bases. This CDR3 comprises 15 residues. Germline V gene lookup returns CDR1 SQVTM and CDR2 ANQGSEA. V was clipped by 3 bases and J by 4 bases; unmatched bases: 8. CDR3 sequence: CSVERAGGLNQPQHF. The CDR3 DNA is TGCAGCGTTGAGAGGGCAGGGGGCCTTAATCAGCCCCAGCATTTT.

CDR3 sequence reads: CASSANTGFASGYTF. The CDR3 DNA is TGTGCCAGCAGTGCTAATACAGGGTTTGCAAGTGGCTACACCTTC. The chain joins TRBV6-4 to TRBJ1-2; weak D call: TRBD1 (6 bases). V was cut by 4 bases and J by 7 bases, with 19 bases left in between. Per germline, CDR1 MRHNA and CDR2 SNTAGT. The CDR3 consists of 15 residues.

The V and J genes are TRBV7-9 and TRBJ1-4; the match to TRBD1 covers 7 bases. With 5 bases clipped from V and 4 bases from J, the junction kept 7 bases outside the gene matches. CDR3 length equals 15 residues. Germline V gene data show CDR1 as SEHNR and CDR2 as FQNEAQ (reference sequence). CDR3 nucleotide sequence: TGTGCCAGCAGCCAGACAGGGTATGGTAATGAAAAACTGTTTTTT. Translating it yields CASSQTGYGNEKLFF.

The chain links TRBV19 to TRBJ2-4; TRBD2 might be the D (6 bases). V was clipped by 3 bases and J by 12 bases, with 15 bases between them. The germline V gene has CDR1 LNHDA and CDR2 SQIVND (reference sequence). This CDR3 spans 13 amino acids. CDR3 sequence: CASSIGTQGDQYF. For the CDR3, the DNA is TGTGCCAGTAGTATTGGGACTCAAGGAGATCAGTACTTC.

The rearrangement joins TRBV12-3 or TRBV12-4 to TRBJ2-5, with D possibly TRBD2 on 6 matching bases. Between the trimmed V and J ends, which lost 2 bases and 7 bases, there was a span of 8 bases. The CDR3 runs to 12 residues. In DNA, the CDR3 is TGTGCCAGCAGTTTACGGAGGGGGACCCAGTACTTC. Protein: CASSLRRGTQYF.

V and J are TRBV11-3 and TRBJ2-5; D call uncertain. CDR3 length: 12 amino acids. CDR1 is SGHNT, CDR2 YENEEA, per germline. The germline V and J ends were trimmed by 5 bases and 2 bases, with 6 bases remaining between them. Here the CDR3 DNA reads TGTGCCAGCAGCCAGTCACAAGAGACCCAGTACTTC. Amino acids: CASSQSQETQYF.

This rearrangement joins TRBV15 to TRBJ2-6; D gene unclear. V was trimmed by 1 base and J by 4 bases, leaving 11 bases between them. Germline-derived CDR1 and CDR2 are LNHNV and YYDKDF (reference sequence). The CDR3 has 16 amino acids. CDR3 protein: CATSRGQGTGANVLTF. As DNA, the CDR3 is TGTGCCACCAGCAGAGGGCAAGGAACCGGGGCCAACGTCCTGACTTTC. Filled out from reference TRBV15 and TRBJ2-6, the complete variable domain reads DAMVIQNPRYQVTQFGKPVTLSCSQTLNHNVMYWYQQKSSQAPKLLFHYYDKDFNNEADTPDNFQSRRPNTSFCFLDIRSPGLGDTAMYLCATSRGQGTGANVLTFGAGSRLTVL.

The CDR3 loop is CASSSRQGQVGEQYF. For the CDR3, the DNA is TGTGCCAGCAGCTCCCGACAGGGCCAGGTGGGCGAGCAGTACTTC. The rearrangement joins TRBV13 to TRBJ2-7, with 7 bases that match TRBD1. Trimming took 4 bases from V and 6 from J; bases not matched to a gene: 12. Germline loops: CDR1 PRHDT, CDR2 FYEKMQ (reference sequence). The CDR3 extends over 15 amino acids.

J is TRBJ2-5 and V is TRBV12-2; TRBD1, the table's D call, lacks a check against the DNA. TRBV12-2 constitutes a pseudogene. This CDR3 spans 13 amino acids. The CDR3 region is CASRLGPGGTQYF. CDR3 in DNA: TGTGCAAGTCGCTTAGGGCCAGGGGGGACCCAGTACTTC.

This sequence joins TRBV7-9 and TRBJ2-5, with a possible D match to TRBD2 (6 bases). V was pared by 5 bases and J by 4 bases, with 23 bases between. Germline CDR1 and CDR2: SEHNR and FQNEAQ (reference sequence). The length of the CDR3 is 17 residues. CDR3 DNA: TGTGCCAGCAGCCGTGGGGTGTCCCTAGCGAAGGCAGAGACCCAGTACTTC. It specifies CASSRGVSLAKAETQYF.